This paragraph reports one T cell receptor (beta chain). What this receptor recognizes is not known. No base-level quality is on record; no much larger clone is a single base apart. This sample is part of a study of blood T cell repertoires in COVID-19 (dated by TCRdb to 2018 to 2021). Context from the whole study: Samples covering the acute and convalescent phases of COVID-19 were provided by collaborators in the United States, Italy and Spain. Deeply sampled blood TCRbeta repertoires from subjects exposed to, actively infected with, or recovered from COVID-19 were included in the dataset. A freely available public database, intended as a resource for researchers studying the immune response to SARS-CoV-2, is where the repertoires were released. Where available, HLA class I and class II types were taken from metadata supplied by the sample provider and were not determined by assay-based typing. The sample metadata nearly always contained a de-identified subject ID, COVID-19 status, age in years and sex. The material from the prospective study consisted of cDNA or gDNA derived from T cells, B-cell-depleted T cells, or PBMCs. Samples were obtained from the ongoing ImmuneRACE study (first 160 participants) and from 1,200 or so subjects provided by 6 global collaborators. Here is what the overall study found, with its caveats: Clinical and demographic metadata were provided uncurated, with the amount varying by source and participant.

The immunoSEQ Assay, a bias-controlled multiplex PCR, was used to amplify TCRbeta CDR3 regions from genomic DNA. As for how the authors treated the data: The number of nucleated cells in each sample was estimated by amplification of reference gene primers within the assay. To quantify the absolute abundance of each unique TCRbeta CDR3 rearrangement, sequence reads were collapsed and filtered. For each sample, productive Simpson clonality was calculated by taking the square root of Simpson's diversity index across productive rearrangements. Imported from immuneACCESS, the table was reduced by TCRdb to in-frame sequences with V and J called. These copies leave out some clones; in studies compared against another copy, an unresolved V gene accounts for under half, and the cause of the remainder is not known. For V, J and clone size, that table is used; D and trimming come from the DNA. The sample table records about 160,000 clones; less than 85% of these occur just once. The top ten clones comprise 3% to 3.5% of the sample.

Collaborating institutions collected whole blood in K2EDTA tubes following their own protocols. For TCRbeta analysis, collaborators shipped samples as frozen whole blood, isolated PBMCs, or DNA extracted from either of those sample types. The trim is 5 bases for V and 2 bases for J, with a gap of 13 bases between the germline ends. The CDR3, cysteine through phenylalanine, is 15 amino acids long. The sequence is cut down to CDR3 DNA, 45 bases in frame from base 1. Via the germline V gene, CDR1 is SGHTA and CDR2 FQGNSA. The sequence is built from TRBV7-2 and TRBJ1-5; the D segment could be TRBD1, given 6 matching bases. Sequencing was done on a sample of peripheral blood. This clonotype originated in a human donor with acute or convalescent COVID-19. The donor label of this sample is uncertain. The CDR3 loop reads CASSPSQGGNQPQHF. The DNA sequence reads TGTGCCAGCAGCCCCTCACAGGGCGGCAATCAGCCCCAGCATTTT.